The present T cell receptor (beta chain) was sequenced within a study of blood T cell repertoires in COVID-19. As handled by the study authors: The assay estimated nucleated cells by amplifying reference gene primers. Clones were sequenced by immunoSEQ multiplex PCR, and TCRdb holds only the in-frame ones, with some missing. Clone size and V and J calls were adopted from that table, with D and trimming inferred from the DNA. The table lists 190,000 or so clones, about 86% of them singletons. Two negative PCRs, clearance, or symptom resolution had been documented for recovered Cohort 3 donors. V lost 3 bases and J lost 7; bases outside the gene matches: 4. This CDR3 is built from 13 residues. The germline V gene has CDR1 LGHDT and CDR2 YNNKEL (reference sequence).

The sequence came from a man aged 40-50 years who had recovered from COVID-19. This chain joins TRBV3-1 (or the pseudogene TRBV3-2) and TRBJ1-2; TRBD1 aligns across 8 bases. The sample consisted of PBMCs or T cells enriched from blood (not recorded which). The CDR3 spells CASSQRQGSGYTF. The CDR3 coding sequence is TGTGCCAGCAGCCAGCGACAGGGGAGTGGCTACACCTTC.